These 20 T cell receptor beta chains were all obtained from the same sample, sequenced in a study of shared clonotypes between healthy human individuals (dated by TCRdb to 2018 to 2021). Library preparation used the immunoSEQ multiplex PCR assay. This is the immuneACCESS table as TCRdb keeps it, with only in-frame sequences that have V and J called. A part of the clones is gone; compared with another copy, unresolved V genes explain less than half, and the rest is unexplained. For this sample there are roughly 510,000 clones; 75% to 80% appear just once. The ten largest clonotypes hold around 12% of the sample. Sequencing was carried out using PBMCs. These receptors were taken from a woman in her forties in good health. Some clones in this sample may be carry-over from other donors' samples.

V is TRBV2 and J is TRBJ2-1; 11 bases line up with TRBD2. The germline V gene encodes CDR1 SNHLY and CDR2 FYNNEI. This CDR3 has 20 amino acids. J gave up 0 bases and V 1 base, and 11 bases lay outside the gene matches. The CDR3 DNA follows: TGTGCCAGCAGTGAAGGGGAAGGTCTAGCGGGAGGAAGCTCCTACAATGAGCAGTTCTTC. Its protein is CASSEGEGLAGGSSYNEQFF.

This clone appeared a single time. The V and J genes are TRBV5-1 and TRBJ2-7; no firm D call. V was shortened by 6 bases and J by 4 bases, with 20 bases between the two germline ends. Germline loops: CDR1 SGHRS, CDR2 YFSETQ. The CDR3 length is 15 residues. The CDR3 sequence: CASTKKISGKYEQYF. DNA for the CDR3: TGCGCCAGCACCAAAAAGATTTCCGGAAAATACGAGCAGTACTTC. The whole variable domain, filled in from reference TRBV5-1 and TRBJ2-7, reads KAGVTQTPRYLIKTRGQQVTLSCSPISGHRSVSWYQQTPGQGLQFLFEYFSETQRNKGNFPGRFSGRQFSNSRSEMNVSTLELGDSALYLCASTKKISGKYEQYFGPGTRLTVT.

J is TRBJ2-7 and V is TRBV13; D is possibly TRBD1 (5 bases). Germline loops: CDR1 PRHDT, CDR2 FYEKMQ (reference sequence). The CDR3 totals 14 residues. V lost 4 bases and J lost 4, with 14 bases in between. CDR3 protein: CASSSRVFPYEQYF. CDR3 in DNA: TGTGCCAGCAGCTCCAGGGTTTTCCCATACGAGCAGTACTTC.

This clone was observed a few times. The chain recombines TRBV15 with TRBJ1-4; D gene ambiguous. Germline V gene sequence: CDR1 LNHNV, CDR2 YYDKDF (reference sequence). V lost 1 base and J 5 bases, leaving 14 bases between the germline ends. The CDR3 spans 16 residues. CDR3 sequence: CATSRVGFTRNEKLFF. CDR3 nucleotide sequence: TGTGCCACCAGCAGAGTTGGGTTTACAAGGAATGAAAAACTGTTTTTT. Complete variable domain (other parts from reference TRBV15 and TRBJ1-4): DAMVIQNPRYQVTQFGKPVTLSCSQTLNHNVMYWYQQKSSQAPKLLFHYYDKDFNNEADTPDNFQSRRPNTSFCFLDIRSPGLGDTAMYLCATSRVGFTRNEKLFFGSGTQLSVL.

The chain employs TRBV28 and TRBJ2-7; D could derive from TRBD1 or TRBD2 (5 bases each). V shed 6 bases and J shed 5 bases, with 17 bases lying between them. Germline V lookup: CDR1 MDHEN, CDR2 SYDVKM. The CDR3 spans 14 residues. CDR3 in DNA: TGTGCCAGCAGCCCCCCCGGGGCAGCCCACGAGCAGTACTTC. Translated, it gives CASSPPGAAHEQYF.

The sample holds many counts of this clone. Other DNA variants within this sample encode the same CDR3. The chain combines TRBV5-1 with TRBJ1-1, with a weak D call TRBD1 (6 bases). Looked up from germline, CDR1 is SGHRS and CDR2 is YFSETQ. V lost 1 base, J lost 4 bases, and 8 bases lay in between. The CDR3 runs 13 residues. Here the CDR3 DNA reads TGCGCCAGCAGCTTGAGGGGGGGCACTGAAGCTTTCTTT. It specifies CASSLRGGTEAFF.

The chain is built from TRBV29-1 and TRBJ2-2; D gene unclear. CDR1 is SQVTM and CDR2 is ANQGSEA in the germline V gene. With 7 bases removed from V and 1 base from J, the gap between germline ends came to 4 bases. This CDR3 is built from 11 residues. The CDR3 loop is CSGRNTGELFF. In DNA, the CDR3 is TGCAGCGGAAGGAACACCGGGGAGCTGTTTTTT.

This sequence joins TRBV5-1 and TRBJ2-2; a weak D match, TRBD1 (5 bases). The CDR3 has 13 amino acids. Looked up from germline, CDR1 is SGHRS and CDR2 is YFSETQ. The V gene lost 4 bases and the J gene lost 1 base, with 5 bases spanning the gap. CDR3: CASSQGNTGELFF. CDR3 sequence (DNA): TGCGCCAGCAGCCAGGGGAACACCGGGGAGCTGTTTTTT.

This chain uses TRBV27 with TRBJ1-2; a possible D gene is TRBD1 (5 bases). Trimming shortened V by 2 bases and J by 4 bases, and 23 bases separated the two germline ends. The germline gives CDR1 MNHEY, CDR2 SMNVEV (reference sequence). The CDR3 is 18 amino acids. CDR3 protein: CASSLRVIPGLETYGYTF. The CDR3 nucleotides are TGTGCCAGCAGTTTACGCGTGATTCCGGGACTGGAAACCTATGGCTACACCTTC.

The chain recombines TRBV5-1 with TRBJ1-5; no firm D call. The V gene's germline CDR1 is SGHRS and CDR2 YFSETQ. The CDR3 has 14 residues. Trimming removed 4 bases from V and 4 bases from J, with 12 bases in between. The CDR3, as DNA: TGCGCCAGCAGCCCTACGACGGGAAATCAGCCCCAGCATTTT. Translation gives CASSPTTGNQPQHF.

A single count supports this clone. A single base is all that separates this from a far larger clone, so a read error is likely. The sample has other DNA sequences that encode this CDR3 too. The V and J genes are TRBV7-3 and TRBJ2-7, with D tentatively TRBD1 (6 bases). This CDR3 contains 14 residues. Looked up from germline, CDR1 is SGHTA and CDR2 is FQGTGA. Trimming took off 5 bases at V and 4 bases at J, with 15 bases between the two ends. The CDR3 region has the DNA TGTGCCAGCAGCGAGACAGGTAATGATTACGAGCAGTACTTC. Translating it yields CASSETGNDYEQYF.

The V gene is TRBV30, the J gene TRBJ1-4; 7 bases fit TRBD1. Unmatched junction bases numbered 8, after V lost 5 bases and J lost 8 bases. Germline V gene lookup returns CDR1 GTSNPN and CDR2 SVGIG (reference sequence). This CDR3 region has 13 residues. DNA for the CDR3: TGTGCCTGGCAGGCACAGGGGCGGGAAAAACTGTTTTTT. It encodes CAWQAQGREKLFF.

The CDR3: CASSFSWDTEAFF. The CDR3 DNA reads TGTGCCAGCAGCTTTTCATGGGACACTGAAGCTTTCTTT. The chain recombines TRBV5-6 with TRBJ1-1, with D unresolved. Germline CDR1 SGHDT, CDR2 YYEEEE. This CDR3 comprises 13 residues. The V end lost 2 bases, the J end lost 3 bases, and 8 bases lay between the germline ends.

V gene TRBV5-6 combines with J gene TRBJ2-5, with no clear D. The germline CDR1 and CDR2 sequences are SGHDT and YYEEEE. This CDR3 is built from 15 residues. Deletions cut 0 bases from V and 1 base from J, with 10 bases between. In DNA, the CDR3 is TGTGCCAGCAGCTTGGTTGGGCTGGCCCAAGAGACCCAGTACTTC. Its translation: CASSLVGLAQETQYF.

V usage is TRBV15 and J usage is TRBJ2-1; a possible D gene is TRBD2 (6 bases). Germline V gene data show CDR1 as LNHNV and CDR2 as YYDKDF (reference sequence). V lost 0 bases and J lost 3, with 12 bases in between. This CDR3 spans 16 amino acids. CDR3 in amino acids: CATSRDSLANYNEQFF. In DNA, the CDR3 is TGTGCCACCAGCAGAGACAGCCTAGCGAACTACAATGAGCAGTTCTTC. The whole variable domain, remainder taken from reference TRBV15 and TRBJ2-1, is DAMVIQNPRYQVTQFGKPVTLSCSQTLNHNVMYWYQQKSSQAPKLLFHYYDKDFNNEADTPDNFQSRRPNTSFCFLDIRSPGLGDTAMYLCATSRDSLANYNEQFFGPGTRLTVL.

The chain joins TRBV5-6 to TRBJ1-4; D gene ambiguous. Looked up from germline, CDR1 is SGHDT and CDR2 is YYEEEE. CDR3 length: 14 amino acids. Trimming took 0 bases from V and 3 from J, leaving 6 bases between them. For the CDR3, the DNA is TGTGCCAGCAGCTTGGTGAGGGCTAATGAAAAACTGTTTTTT. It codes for CASSLVRANEKLFF.

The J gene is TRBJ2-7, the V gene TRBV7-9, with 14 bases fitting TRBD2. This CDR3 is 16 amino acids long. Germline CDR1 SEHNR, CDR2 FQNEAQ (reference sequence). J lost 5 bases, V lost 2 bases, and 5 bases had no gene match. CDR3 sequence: CASSLTPGLAGDEQYF. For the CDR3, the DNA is TGTGCCAGCAGCTTAACACCGGGACTAGCGGGAGACGAGCAGTACTTC.

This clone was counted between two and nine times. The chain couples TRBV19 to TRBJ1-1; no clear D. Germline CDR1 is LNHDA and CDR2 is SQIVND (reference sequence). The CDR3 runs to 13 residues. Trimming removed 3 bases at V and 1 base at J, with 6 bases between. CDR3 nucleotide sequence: TGTGCCAGTAGTATTACGGGGAACACTGAAGCTTTCTTT. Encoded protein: CASSITGNTEAFF. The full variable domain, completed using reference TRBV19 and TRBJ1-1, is DGGITQSPKYLFRKEGQNVTLSCEQNLNHDAMYWYRQDPGQGLRLIYYSQIVNDFQKGDIAEGYSVSREKKESFPLTVTSAQKNPTAFYLCASSITGNTEAFFGQGTRLTVV.

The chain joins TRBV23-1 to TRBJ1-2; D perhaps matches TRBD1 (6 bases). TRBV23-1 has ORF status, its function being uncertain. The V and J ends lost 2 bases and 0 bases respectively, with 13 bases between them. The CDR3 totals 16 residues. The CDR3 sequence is CASSQRTGSANYGYTF. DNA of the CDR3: TGCGCCAGCAGTCAACGAACAGGGTCAGCTAACTATGGCTACACCTTC.

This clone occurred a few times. The CDR3 nucleotides are TGTGCCAGCAGCGCCAGGAATAATGAGCCCCAGCATTTT. It yields the protein CASSARNNEPQHF. The chain joins TRBV9 to TRBJ1-5; no clear D gene. The CDR3 totals 13 residues. CDR1 SGDLS and CDR2 YYNGEE come from the germline V gene. The V end was cut by 3 bases, the J end by 8 bases, with 12 bases between.